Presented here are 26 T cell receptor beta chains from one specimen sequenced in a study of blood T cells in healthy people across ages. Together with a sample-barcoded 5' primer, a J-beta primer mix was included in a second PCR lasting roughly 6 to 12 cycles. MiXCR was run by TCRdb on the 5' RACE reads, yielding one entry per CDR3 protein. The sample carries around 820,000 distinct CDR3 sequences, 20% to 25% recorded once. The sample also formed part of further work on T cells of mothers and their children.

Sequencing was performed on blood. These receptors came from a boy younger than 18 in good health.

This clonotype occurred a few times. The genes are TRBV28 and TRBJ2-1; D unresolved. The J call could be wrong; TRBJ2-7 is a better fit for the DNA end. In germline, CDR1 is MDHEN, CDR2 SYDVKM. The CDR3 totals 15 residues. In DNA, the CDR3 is TGTGCCAGCAGCCTCTGGCGGAGAGACTCCTACGAGCAGTACTTC. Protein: CASSLWRRDSYEQYF.

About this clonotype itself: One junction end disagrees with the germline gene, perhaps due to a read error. The CDR3 reads CASSLWQDLSSAHHF. CDR3 DNA: TGTGCCAGCAGCTTATGGCAGGACCTTTCATCGGCCCATCATTTT. The J gene is TRBJ1-5, the V gene TRBV7-8; D remains unclear. CDR1 and CDR2 from the germline V gene are SGHVS and FQNEAQ. The CDR3 has 15 amino acids.

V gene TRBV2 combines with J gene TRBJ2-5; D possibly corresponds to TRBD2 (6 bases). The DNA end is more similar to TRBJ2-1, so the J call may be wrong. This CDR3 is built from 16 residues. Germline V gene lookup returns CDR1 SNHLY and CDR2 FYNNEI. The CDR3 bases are TGTGCCAGCAGTGGAGGAGCGGGCCACGCGGACAATGAGCAGTTCTTC. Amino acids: CASSGGAGHADNEQFF.

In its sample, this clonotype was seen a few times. The DNA of the CDR3 is TGTGCCAGCAGCCACCTCAGACCTGTCGCCTACGAGCAGTACTTC. Residues: CASSHLRPVAYEQYF. The rearrangement joins TRBV7-3 to TRBJ2-7; D is uncertain. This CDR3 has 15 amino acids. Germline-derived CDR1 and CDR2 are SGHTA and FQGTGA. V shed 5 bases and J shed 2 bases, with 16 bases lying between them.

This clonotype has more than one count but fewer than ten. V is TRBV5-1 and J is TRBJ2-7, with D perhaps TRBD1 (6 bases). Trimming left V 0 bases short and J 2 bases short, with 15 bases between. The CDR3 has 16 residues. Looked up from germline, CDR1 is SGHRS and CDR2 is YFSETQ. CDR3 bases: TGCGCCAGCAGCTTGGAGATAGGACAGACCGCCTACGAGCAGTACTTC. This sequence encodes CASSLEIGQTAYEQYF.

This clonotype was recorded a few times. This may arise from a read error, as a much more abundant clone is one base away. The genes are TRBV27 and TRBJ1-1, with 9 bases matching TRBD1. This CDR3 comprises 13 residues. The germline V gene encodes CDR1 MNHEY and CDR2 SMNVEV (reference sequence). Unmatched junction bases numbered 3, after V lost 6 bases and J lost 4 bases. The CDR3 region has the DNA TGTGCCAGCAGGCCGACAGGGGGCACTGAAGCTTTCTTT. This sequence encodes CASRPTGGTEAFF.

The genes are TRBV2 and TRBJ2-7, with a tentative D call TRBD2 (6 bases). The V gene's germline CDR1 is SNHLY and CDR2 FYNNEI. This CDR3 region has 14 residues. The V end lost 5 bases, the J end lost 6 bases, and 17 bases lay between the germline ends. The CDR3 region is CASSQASVNGEQYF. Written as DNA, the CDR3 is TGTGCCAGCAGTCAGGCTAGCGTTAACGGCGAGCAGTACTTC.

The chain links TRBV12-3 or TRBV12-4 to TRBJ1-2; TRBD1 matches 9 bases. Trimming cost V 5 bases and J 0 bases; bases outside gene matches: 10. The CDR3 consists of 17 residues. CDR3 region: CASSQPGQGNSNYGYTF. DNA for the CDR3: TGTGCCAGCAGTCAACCGGGACAGGGTAATTCTAACTATGGCTACACCTTC.

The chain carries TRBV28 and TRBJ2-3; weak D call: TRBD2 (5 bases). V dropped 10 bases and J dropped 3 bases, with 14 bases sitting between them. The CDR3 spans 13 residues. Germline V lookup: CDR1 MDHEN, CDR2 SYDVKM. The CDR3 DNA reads TGTGCCATCCCCGGGGAGAGTACAGATACGCAGTATTTT. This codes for CAIPGESTDTQYF. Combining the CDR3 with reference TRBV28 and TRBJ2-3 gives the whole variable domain DVKVTQSSRYLVKRTGEKVFLECVQDMDHENMFWYRQDPGLGLRLIYFSYDVKMKEKGDIPEGYSVSREKKERFSLILESASTNQTSMYLCAIPGESTDTQYFGPGTRLTVL.

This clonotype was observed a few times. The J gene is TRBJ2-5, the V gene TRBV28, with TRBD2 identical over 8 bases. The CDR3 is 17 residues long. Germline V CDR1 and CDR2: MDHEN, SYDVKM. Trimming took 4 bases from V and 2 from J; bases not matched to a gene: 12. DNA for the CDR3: TGTGCCAGCAGTTACCCTAGCGGGCAGAAACCTCAAGAGACCCAGTACTTC. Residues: CASSYPSGQKPQETQYF.

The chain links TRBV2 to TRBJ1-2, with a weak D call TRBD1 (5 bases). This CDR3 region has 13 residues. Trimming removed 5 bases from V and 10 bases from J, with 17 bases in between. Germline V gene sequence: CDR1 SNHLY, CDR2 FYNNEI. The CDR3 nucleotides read TGTGCCAGCAGTCCCTACGGCAGGGATTACTACACCTTC. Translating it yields CASSPYGRDYYTF.

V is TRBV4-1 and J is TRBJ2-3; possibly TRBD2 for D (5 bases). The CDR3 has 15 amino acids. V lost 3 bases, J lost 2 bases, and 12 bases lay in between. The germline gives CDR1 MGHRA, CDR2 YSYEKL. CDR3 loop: CASSHPGSFTDTQYF. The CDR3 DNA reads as TGCGCCAGCAGCCATCCTGGGAGCTTCACAGATACGCAGTATTTT.

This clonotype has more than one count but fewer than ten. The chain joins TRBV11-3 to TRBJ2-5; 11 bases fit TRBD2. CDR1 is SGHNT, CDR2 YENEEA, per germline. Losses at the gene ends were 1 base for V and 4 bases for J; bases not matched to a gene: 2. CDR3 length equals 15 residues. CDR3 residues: CASSLGTSGRETQYF. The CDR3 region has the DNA TGTGCCAGCAGCTTAGGCACTAGCGGGAGAGAGACCCAGTACTTC.

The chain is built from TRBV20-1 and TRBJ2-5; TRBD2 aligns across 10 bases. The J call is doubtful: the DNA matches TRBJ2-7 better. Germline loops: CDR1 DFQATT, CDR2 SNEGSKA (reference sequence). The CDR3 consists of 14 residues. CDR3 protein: CSASLPSGSDEQYF. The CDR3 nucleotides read TGCAGTGCTAGTCTACCTAGCGGGAGCGACGAGCAGTACTTC.

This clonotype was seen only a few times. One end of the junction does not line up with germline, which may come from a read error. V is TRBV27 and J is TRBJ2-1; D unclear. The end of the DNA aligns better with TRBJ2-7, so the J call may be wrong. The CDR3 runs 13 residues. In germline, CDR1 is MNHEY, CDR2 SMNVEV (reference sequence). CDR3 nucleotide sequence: TGTGCCAGCAGTCTATCTCGGCACTACGAGCAGTACTTC. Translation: CASSLSRHYEQYF.

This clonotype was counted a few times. The CDR3 loop reads CASSLVVWTDTQYF. CDR3 DNA: TGTGCCAGCAGCTTAGTGGTTTGGACAGATACGCAGTATTTT. The V gene is TRBV7-8, the J gene TRBJ2-3; no reliable D call. V dropped 1 base and J dropped 3 bases, with 8 bases sitting between them. Germline V CDR1 and CDR2: SGHVS, FQNEAQ. The CDR3 is made up of 14 amino acids.

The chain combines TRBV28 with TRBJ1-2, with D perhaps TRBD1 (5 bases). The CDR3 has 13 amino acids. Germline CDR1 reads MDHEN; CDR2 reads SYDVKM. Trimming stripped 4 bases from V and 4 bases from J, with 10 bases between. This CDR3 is CASSSVRVYGYTF. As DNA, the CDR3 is TGTGCCAGCAGTTCAGTCAGGGTCTATGGCTACACCTTC.

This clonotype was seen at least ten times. CDR3 sequence: CASSSGLAGIQETQYF. For the CDR3, the DNA is TGCGCCAGCAGCAGCGGACTAGCGGGGATCCAAGAGACCCAGTACTTC. V usage is TRBV5-1 and J usage is TRBJ2-5; 12 nucleotides align to TRBD2. CDR3 length: 16 amino acids. With 4 bases clipped from V and 1 base from J, the junction kept 5 bases outside the gene matches. The germline CDR1 and CDR2 sequences are SGHRS and YFSETQ.

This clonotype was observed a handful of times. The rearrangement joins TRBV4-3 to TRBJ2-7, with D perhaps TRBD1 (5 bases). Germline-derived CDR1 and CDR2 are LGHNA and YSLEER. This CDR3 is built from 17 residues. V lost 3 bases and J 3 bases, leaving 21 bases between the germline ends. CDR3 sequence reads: CASSHLPGAELHYEQYF. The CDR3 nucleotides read TGCGCCAGCAGCCACCTGCCTGGGGCAGAACTACACTACGAGCAGTACTTC.

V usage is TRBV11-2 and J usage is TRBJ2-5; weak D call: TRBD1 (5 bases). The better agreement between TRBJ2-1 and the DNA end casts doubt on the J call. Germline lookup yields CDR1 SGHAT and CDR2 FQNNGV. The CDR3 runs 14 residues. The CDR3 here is CASSLDPGLNEQFF. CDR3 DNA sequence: TGTGCCAGCAGCTTAGATCCAGGGTTGAATGAGCAGTTCTTC.

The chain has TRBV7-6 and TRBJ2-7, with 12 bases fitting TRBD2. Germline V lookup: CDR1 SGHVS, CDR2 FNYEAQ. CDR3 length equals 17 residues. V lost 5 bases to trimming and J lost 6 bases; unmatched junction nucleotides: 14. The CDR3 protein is CASSLVGLAGILGEQYF. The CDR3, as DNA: TGTGCCAGCAGCCTAGTGGGACTAGCGGGTATCCTAGGCGAGCAGTACTTC.

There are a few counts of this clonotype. The CDR3 is CASSIGGSYEQFF. In nucleotides, the CDR3 is TGTGCCAGCAGTATAGGTGGCTCTTATGAGCAGTTCTTC. The chain combines TRBV7-2 with TRBJ2-1; D gene uncertain. V gave up 6 bases and J gave up 8 bases, with 14 bases separating them. The germline gives CDR1 SGHTA, CDR2 FQGNSA. This CDR3 is 13 amino acids long.

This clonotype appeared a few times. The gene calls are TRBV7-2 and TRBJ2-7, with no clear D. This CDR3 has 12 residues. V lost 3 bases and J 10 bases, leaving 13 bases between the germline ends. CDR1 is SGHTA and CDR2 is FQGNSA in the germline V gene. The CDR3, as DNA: TGTGCCAGCAGCTTTATCGACCGGAGCCAGTACTTC. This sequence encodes CASSFIDRSQYF.

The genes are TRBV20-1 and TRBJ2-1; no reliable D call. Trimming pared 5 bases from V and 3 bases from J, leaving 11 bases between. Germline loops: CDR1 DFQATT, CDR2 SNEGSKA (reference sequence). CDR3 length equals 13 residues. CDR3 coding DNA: TGCAGTGCTGCCCCTAACGACTACAATGAGCAGTTCTTC. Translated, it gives CSAAPNDYNEQFF.

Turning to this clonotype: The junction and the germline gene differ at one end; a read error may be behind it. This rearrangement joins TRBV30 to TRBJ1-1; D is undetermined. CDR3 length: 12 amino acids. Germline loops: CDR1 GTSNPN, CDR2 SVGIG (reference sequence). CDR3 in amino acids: CAWSVLGIEAFF. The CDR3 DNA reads TGTGCCTGGAGTGTACTTGGGATCGAAGCCTTCTTT.

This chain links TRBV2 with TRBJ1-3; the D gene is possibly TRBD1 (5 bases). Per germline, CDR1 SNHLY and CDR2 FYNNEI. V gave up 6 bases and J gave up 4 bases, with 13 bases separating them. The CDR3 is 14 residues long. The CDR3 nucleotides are TGTGCCAGCAGGGGGGACTTCCGAGGAAACACCATATATTTT. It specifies CASRGDFRGNTIYF.